This T cell receptor (beta chain) was identified during a study of lymphopenia after photon versus proton radiotherapy (dated by TCRdb to the late 2010s). About the study as a whole: Photon and proton radiation therapy were compared by the study for their immunological effects in patients with gastrointestinal tumors who developed high-grade lymphopenia. The cohort comprised approximately 21 patients with gastrointestinal tumors who received either photon or proton therapy and then developed lymphopenia. The study was designed to characterize how the impact on the immune system differs between the two radiation modalities. Points the paper makes about the study in general: After the lymphocyte count nadir, photon-treated repertoires showed oligoclonal expansion, especially of CD8+ Temra cells, which drove the drop in diversity. During treatment, patients who received proton therapy stayed relatively stable, whereas patients who received photon therapy lost naive T cells and TCR diversity and gained effector/memory populations. The survival association was assessed only in patients who died, and the authors presented better survival with proton therapy as a possibility rather than a demonstrated result. Across the cohort, a larger post-nadir drop in TCR diversity was inversely correlated with overall survival time among patients who died.

Library preparation used the immunoSEQ multiplex PCR assay. T cell repertoires were profiled with deep sequencing of rearranged TCR beta loci together with multiparametric flow cytometry. In its TCRdb copy, this immuneACCESS table keeps in-frame sequences only and misses some clones. Where compared with another copy, unresolved V genes explain less than half of these, and the others have no known cause. The sample table holds some 44,000 clones, of which about four fifths were seen once. Of the sample, roughly a quarter is held by the ten largest clones. Worth noting for this clone: Its antigen is currently not known. No much larger clone exists at a distance of one base, and base qualities are not known.

This sequence originates from a woman between 65 and 79 years old with pancreatic cancer. The input for sequencing was peripheral blood, taken from a patient treated with proton-based radiotherapy.

The DNA is as follows: TGTGCCAGCAGCGGGGGACTAGCGGCGTACAATGAGCAGTTCTTC. Its protein product is CASSGGLAAYNEQFF. Rearrangement joined TRBV9 to TRBJ2-1, with 11 bases matching TRBD2. Compared with germline, V lacks 3 bases and J lacks 4 bases; bases without a gene match: 3. CDR1 and CDR2 are drawn from the germline V gene: SGDLS, YYNGEE. The CDR3 measures 15 amino acids from cysteine to phenylalanine. Only the CDR3 part of the read is kept: 45 bases, read in frame from the first base.